This passage covers 27 T cell receptor beta chains from one sample sequenced in a study of T cells in Graves' hyperthyroidism and ophthalmopathy. RNA transcripts were the template for amplifying TCR beta CDR3 regions. The HTBI primer set drove a first-round RT-PCR of the TCR CDR3. TCRdb reprocessed the multiplex PCR reads via MiXCR and lists one record per CDR3 protein. The table shows some 580,000 distinct CDR3 sequences, with roughly 16% occurring only once. Sequenced sample: blood. These receptors were obtained from a woman between 35 and 50 years old with Graves' ophthalmopathy.

This clonotype has just a few counts. This chain joins TRBV10-3 and TRBJ1-5, with TRBD1 matching 10 bases. The trim removed 8 bases at V and 4 bases at J, leaving 11 bases unmatched. The germline gives CDR1 ENHRY, CDR2 SYGVKD. The CDR3 extends over 16 amino acids. The CDR3 spells CAIAGTGETGNQPQHF. The DNA for the CDR3 is TGTGCCATCGCCGGGACAGGGGAGACGGGGAATCAGCCCCAGCATTTT.

In regard to this clonotype: A much larger clonotype is one base distant, so this may be a read error. The chain joins TRBV12-5 to TRBJ2-7, with TRBD2 as a possible D gene (7 bases). The germline CDR1 and CDR2 sequences are LGHNT and FRNRAP. This CDR3 region has 15 residues. V dropped 7 bases and J dropped 4 bases, with 20 bases sitting between them. CDR3 in DNA: TGTGCTAGTGTACCGGGGGGCAACCCAGCTTACGAGCAGTACTTC. It translates to CASVPGGNPAYEQYF.

The rearrangement links TRBV10-3 to TRBJ2-7, with 9 bases identical to TRBD1. The CDR3 is made up of 15 amino acids. The V segment lost 10 bases and the J segment 2 bases; nucleotides outside the gene matches: 12. The germline gives CDR1 ENHRY, CDR2 SYGVKD. Here the CDR3 DNA reads TGTGCCACCGGCGACACGGGACAGGGTACCTACGAGCAGTACTTC. Translation: CATGDTGQGTYEQYF.

This clonotype was seen more than once but under ten times. The chain is built from TRBV6-1 and TRBJ2-2, with D unclear. V was pared by 10 bases and J by 0 bases, with 15 bases between. Germline CDR1 MNHNS, CDR2 SASEGT. The CDR3 consists of 15 residues. The CDR3, as DNA: TGTGCCACCAGACGTTTAAAGGCGAACACCGGGGAGCTGTTTTTT. This codes for CATRRLKANTGELFF.

There are many counts of this clonotype. This chain uses TRBV6-1 with TRBJ2-2, with TRBD1 identical over 8 bases. The length of the CDR3 is 13 residues. The V gene's germline CDR1 is MNHNS and CDR2 SASEGT. V was pared by 6 bases and J by 7 bases, with 4 bases of the junction left unmatched. CDR3 DNA sequence: TGTGCCAGCAGCAGGGGGCTGGACGGGGAGCTGTTTTTT. It yields the protein CASSRGLDGELFF.

This sequence joins TRBV29-1 and TRBJ1-1; D uncertain. The CDR3 has 11 amino acids. Germline CDR1 is SQVTM and CDR2 is ANQGSEA. V was cut by 5 bases and J by 2 bases, with 6 bases left in between. The CDR3 DNA sequence: TGCAGCGTTCGGGGAAACACTGAAGCTTTCTTT. This gives the protein CSVRGNTEAFF.

V gene TRBV10-3 combines with J gene TRBJ1-5; no clear D. The ends were cut back, 6 bases at V and 7 bases at J, with 13 bases in the middle. The germline gives CDR1 ENHRY, CDR2 SYGVKD. This CDR3 is built from 13 residues. The CDR3 bases are TGTGCCATCAGGAGGGAACCCGGGCAGCCCCAGCATTTT. Translating gives CAIRREPGQPQHF.

This clonotype was picked up a small number of times. This chain connects TRBV30 to TRBJ2-5, with 11 nucleotides matching TRBD1. The length of the CDR3 is 14 residues. Trimming at V came to 3 bases and at J to 5 bases, leaving 5 bases not matched to a gene. Germline lookup yields CDR1 GTSNPN and CDR2 SVGIG (reference sequence). This CDR3 reads CAWSGQGAIETQYF. The CDR3 nucleotides are TGTGCCTGGAGCGGACAGGGGGCGATTGAGACCCAGTACTTC. Supplemented by reference TRBV30 and TRBJ2-5, the full variable domain reads SQTIHQWPATLVQPVGSPLSLECTVEGTSNPNLYWYRQAAGRGLQLLFYSVGIGQISSEVPQNLSASRPQDRQFILSSKKLLLSDSGFYLCAWSGQGAIETQYFGPGTRLLVL.

The chain employs TRBV12-3 or TRBV12-4 and TRBJ1-1; D remains ambiguous. V shed 8 bases and J shed 0 bases, with 16 bases lying between them. The CDR3 is 15 amino acids. The DNA of the CDR3 is TGTGCCAGCTCCCCTAATTGGGAAATGAACACTGAAGCTTTCTTT. Amino acids: CASSPNWEMNTEAFF.

A few counts support this clonotype. CDR3 region: CASSPVRDIRGYTF. CDR3 DNA sequence: TGTGCCAGCAGCCCCGTACGGGACATCCGTGGCTACACCTTC. The V call is TRBV7-2, the J call TRBJ1-2, with TRBD1 as a possible D gene (6 bases). Germline V gene lookup returns CDR1 SGHTA and CDR2 FQGNSA. This CDR3 has 14 amino acids. V lost 5 bases and J 7 bases, leaving 17 bases between the germline ends.

This rearrangement joins TRBV7-9 to TRBJ1-1, with 8 bases that match TRBD1. The V gene's germline CDR1 is SEHNR and CDR2 FQNEAQ (reference sequence). The CDR3 length is 13 residues. The V segment lost 8 bases and the J segment 1 base; nucleotides outside the gene matches: 3. The CDR3 loop reads CASYQGANTEAFF. CDR3 DNA: TGTGCCAGCTATCAGGGGGCGAACACTGAAGCTTTCTTT.

This clonotype was counted ten times or more. The chain carries TRBV3-1 and TRBJ1-1, with D perhaps TRBD1 (6 bases). CDR3 size: 15 residues. Germline V CDR1 and CDR2: LGHDT, YNNKEL (reference sequence). Trimming took off 4 bases at V and 5 bases at J, with 17 bases between the two ends. DNA for the CDR3: TGTGCCAGCAGCCCGATGGGACAATTTGGTACTGAAGCTTTCTTT. Encoded protein: CASSPMGQFGTEAFF.

This clonotype occurred a few times. The chain carries TRBV6-1 and TRBJ2-1; 10 nucleotides line up with TRBD2. Germline V CDR1 and CDR2: MNHNS, SASEGT. With 2 bases clipped from V and 8 bases from J, the junction kept 6 bases outside the gene matches. The CDR3 is 15 residues long. CDR3 coding DNA: TGTGCCAGCAGTGAAACCAGCGGGGGGGCCCATGAGCAGTTCTTC. It encodes CASSETSGGAHEQFF.

This clonotype was seen only a few times. This sequence joins TRBV5-1 and TRBJ2-5; 12 bases agree with TRBD2. This CDR3 has 21 residues. V shed 0 bases and J 0 bases; nucleotides not matched to a gene: 15. Germline V gene data show CDR1 as SGHRS and CDR2 as YFSETQ. As DNA, the CDR3 is TGCGCCAGCAGCTTGGAAGGGGGTTGGAGACTAGCGGGAGTAAACCAAGAGACCCAGTACTTC. It translates to CASSLEGGWRLAGVNQETQYF.

The CDR3 loop reads CASSLLGMTNEKLFF. The CDR3 coding sequence is TGTGCCAGCAGCTTATTGGGGATGACTAATGAAAAACTGTTTTTT. This chain links TRBV7-2 with TRBJ1-4; no clear D gene. Germline-derived CDR1 and CDR2 are SGHTA and FQGNSA. With 2 bases removed from V and 2 bases from J, the gap between germline ends came to 9 bases. This CDR3 is built from 15 residues.

The V and J genes are TRBV11-1 and TRBJ2-2, with TRBD1 as a possible D gene (5 bases). The CDR3 sequence is 16 residues long. Per germline, CDR1 SGHAT and CDR2 FQDESV (reference sequence). Trimming left V 5 bases short and J 5 bases short, with 18 bases between. In DNA form, the CDR3 reads TGTGCCAGCAGCCCCCCCGACAGCTCCATTACCGGGGAGCTGTTTTTT. As protein: CASSPPDSSITGELFF. Drawing the rest from reference TRBV11-1 and TRBJ2-2, the complete variable domain is EAEVAQSPRYKITEKSQAVAFWCDPISGHATLYWYRQILGQGPELLVQFQDESVVDDSQLPKDRFSAERLKGVDSTLKIQPAELGDSAMYLCASSPPDSSITGELFFGEGSRLTVL.

This clonotype was counted many times. The CDR3 nucleotides are TGTGCCAGCAGCCCCCCCTCCGTTTCGGATTGGGGCGAGCAGTACTTC. As protein: CASSPPSVSDWGEQYF. The chain links TRBV11-2 to TRBJ2-7, with D unresolved. The V end was cut by 5 bases, the J end by 6 bases, with 23 bases between. From germline, CDR1 is SGHAT and CDR2 FQNNGV. CDR3 length equals 16 residues.

This clonotype was counted at least ten times. The rearrangement uses TRBV3-1 and TRBJ1-1; possibly TRBD1 for D (5 bases). In germline, CDR1 is LGHDT, CDR2 YNNKEL (reference sequence). The CDR3 sequence is 17 residues long. V lost 3 bases and J lost 7, with 24 bases in between. CDR3 in amino acids: CASSHRVVLRTGNEAFF. CDR3 coding DNA: TGTGCCAGCAGCCACAGAGTGGTCCTACGTACAGGCAATGAAGCTTTCTTT.

This rearrangement joins TRBV7-9 to TRBJ2-3; 10 bases align to TRBD1. Germline CDR1 reads SEHNR; CDR2 reads FQNEAQ (reference sequence). The CDR3 contains 16 residues. Unmatched junction bases numbered 4, after V lost 4 bases and J lost 0 bases. CDR3 region: CASSYRDRGSTDTQYF. The CDR3 DNA reads TGTGCCAGCAGCTACCGGGACAGGGGTAGCACAGATACGCAGTATTTT. Full variable domain (missing parts from reference TRBV7-9 and TRBJ2-3): DTGVSQNPRHKITKRGQNVTFRCDPISEHNRLYWYRQTLGQGPEFLTYFQNEAQLEKSRLLSDRFSAERPKGSFSTLEIQRTEQGDSAMYLCASSYRDRGSTDTQYFGPGTRLTVL.

The chain uses TRBV27 and TRBJ2-7; possibly TRBD1 for D (5 bases). The V and J ends lost 0 bases and 2 bases respectively, with 11 bases between them. Germline lookup yields CDR1 MNHEY and CDR2 SMNVEV (reference sequence). The CDR3 length is 15 residues. The CDR3 nucleotides read TGTGCCAGCAGTTTATCGGGGCAGGAAACCTACGAGCAGTACTTC. Translation gives CASSLSGQETYEQYF.

This chain connects TRBV20-1 to TRBJ1-1; D is uncertain. Trimming shortened V by 0 bases and J by 4 bases, and 15 bases separated the two germline ends. The CDR3 totals 15 residues. Germline-derived CDR1 and CDR2 are DFQATT and SNEGSKA (reference sequence). The CDR3 DNA reads as TGCAGTGCTAGAGAAGGGCCCCCCCCCGGCACTGAAGCTTTCTTT. Its translation is CSAREGPPPGTEAFF.

This clonotype was seen a handful of times. The chain couples TRBV6-1 to TRBJ2-6; D unresolved. V was clipped by 5 bases and J by 0 bases, with 8 bases between them. This CDR3 has 15 amino acids. The germline gives CDR1 MNHNS, CDR2 SASEGT. The CDR3 region is CASSLFYSGANVLTF. CDR3 coding DNA: TGTGCCAGCAGTCTTTTTTACTCTGGGGCCAACGTCCTGACTTTC.

V usage is TRBV19 and J usage is TRBJ1-1; no reliable D call. The germline V gene encodes CDR1 LNHDA and CDR2 SQIVND (reference sequence). Trimming removed 6 bases from V and 11 bases from J, with 16 bases in between. CDR3 length equals 12 residues. The CDR3 DNA reads as TGTGCCAGTAGGAGGGAGGGCGGCGAGGCTTTCTTT. Translating gives CASRREGGEAFF.

The J gene is TRBJ2-3, the V gene TRBV11-2; 7 nucleotides match TRBD2. Germline values: CDR1 SGHAT, CDR2 FQNNGV. The CDR3 consists of 16 residues. The V gene end was trimmed by 3 bases and the J gene end by 0 bases; junction bases not matched to a gene: 6. The CDR3 is CASSFVAGSSTDTQYF. CDR3 DNA: TGTGCCAGCAGCTTCGTAGCGGGTTCTAGCACAGATACGCAGTATTTT.

The rearrangement uses TRBV2 and TRBJ2-4, with D hard to call. The CDR3 loop spans 15 amino acids. V lost 5 bases to trimming and J lost 0 bases, with 11 bases between them. The germline V gene encodes CDR1 SNHLY and CDR2 FYNNEI. The CDR3 bases are TGTGCCAGCAGTTTGGGGTTCCTAGCCAAAAACATTCAGTACTTC. Its protein is CASSLGFLAKNIQYF.

The table lists this clonotype with many counts. The genes are TRBV5-5 and TRBJ2-3; TRBD2 matches 9 bases. V lost 0 bases to trimming and J lost 2 bases; unmatched junction nucleotides: 4. The CDR3 loop spans 16 amino acids. Germline V CDR1 and CDR2: SGHKS, YYEKEE (reference sequence). CDR3 sequence (DNA): TGTGCCAGCAGCTTGGGCGGGGGGGGTTCCACAGATACGCAGTATTTT. The encoded protein is CASSLGGGGSTDTQYF.

The chain uses TRBV2 and TRBJ2-5; a weak D match, TRBD2 (6 bases). This CDR3 has 14 residues. Between the trimmed V and J ends, which lost 8 bases and 7 bases, there was a span of 20 bases. Germline V CDR1 and CDR2: SNHLY, FYNNEI. CDR3 region: CASWDDGTYATQYF. The CDR3 DNA sequence: TGTGCCAGCTGGGATGACGGGACTTATGCGACCCAGTACTTC.